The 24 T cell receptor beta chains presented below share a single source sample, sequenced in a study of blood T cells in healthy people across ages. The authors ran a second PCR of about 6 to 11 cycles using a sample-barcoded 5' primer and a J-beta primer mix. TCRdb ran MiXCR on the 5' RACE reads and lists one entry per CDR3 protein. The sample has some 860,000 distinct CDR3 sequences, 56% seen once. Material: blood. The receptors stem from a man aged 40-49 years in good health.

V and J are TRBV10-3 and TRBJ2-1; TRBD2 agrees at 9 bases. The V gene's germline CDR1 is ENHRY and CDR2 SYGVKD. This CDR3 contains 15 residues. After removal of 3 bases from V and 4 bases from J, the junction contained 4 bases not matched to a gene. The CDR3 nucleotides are TGTGCCATCAGTGATGTAGCGGGAGCGTACAATGAGCAGTTCTTC. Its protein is CAISDVAGAYNEQFF.

CDR3 sequence reads: CASSLGGGRAIDTQYF. Here the CDR3 DNA reads TGTGCCAGCAGCTTAGGGGGCGGGAGGGCCATAGATACGCAGTATTTT. The genes are TRBV7-6 and TRBJ2-3; 9 bases line up with TRBD2. This CDR3 spans 16 amino acids. Germline V CDR1 and CDR2: SGHVS, FNYEAQ. After removal of 1 base from V and 5 bases from J, the junction contained 7 bases not matched to a gene.

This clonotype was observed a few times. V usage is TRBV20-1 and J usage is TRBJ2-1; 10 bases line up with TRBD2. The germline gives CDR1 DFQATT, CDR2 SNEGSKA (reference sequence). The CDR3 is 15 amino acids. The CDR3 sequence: CSRDLLAGLYNEQFF. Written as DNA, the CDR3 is TGCAGCCGAGACTTACTAGCGGGACTCTACAATGAGCAGTTCTTC.

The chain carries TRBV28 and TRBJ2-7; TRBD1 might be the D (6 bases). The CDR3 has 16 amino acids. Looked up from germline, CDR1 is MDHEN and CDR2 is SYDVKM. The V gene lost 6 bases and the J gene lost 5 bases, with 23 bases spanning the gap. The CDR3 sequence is CASSVTGGGSRDEQYF. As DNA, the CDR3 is TGTGCCAGCAGCGTGACAGGTGGAGGTTCTCGCGACGAGCAGTACTTC.

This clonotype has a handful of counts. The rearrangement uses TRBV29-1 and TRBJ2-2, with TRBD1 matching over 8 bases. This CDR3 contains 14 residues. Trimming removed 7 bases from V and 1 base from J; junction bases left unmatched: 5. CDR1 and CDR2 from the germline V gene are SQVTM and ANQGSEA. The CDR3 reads CSAGQGGNTGELFF. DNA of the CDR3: TGCAGCGCCGGACAGGGCGGGAACACCGGGGAGCTGTTTTTT.

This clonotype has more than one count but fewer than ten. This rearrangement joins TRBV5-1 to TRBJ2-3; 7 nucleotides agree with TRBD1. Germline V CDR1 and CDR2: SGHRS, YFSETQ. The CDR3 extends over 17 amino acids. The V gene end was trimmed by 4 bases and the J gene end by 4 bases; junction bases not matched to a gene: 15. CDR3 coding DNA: TGCGCCAGCAGCCGAACCTCCGCCGGGACAGTCGCAGATACGCAGTATTTT. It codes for CASSRTSAGTVADTQYF.

DNA for the CDR3: TGCGCCAGCAGCCAAGGATGGAAAGAGTTCTTC. Its translation: CASSQGWKEFF. The chain combines TRBV4-3 with TRBJ2-1; the D is unclear. Trimming pared 1 base from V and 14 bases from J, leaving 9 bases between. Germline V lookup: CDR1 LGHNA, CDR2 YSLEER. The CDR3 runs to 11 residues.

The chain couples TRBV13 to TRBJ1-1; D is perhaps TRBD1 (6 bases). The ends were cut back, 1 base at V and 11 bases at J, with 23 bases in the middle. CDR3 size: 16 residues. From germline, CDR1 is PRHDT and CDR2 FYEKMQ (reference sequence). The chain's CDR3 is CASSLAKQGYLRLAFF. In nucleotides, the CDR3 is TGTGCCAGCAGCTTAGCCAAACAGGGTTATCTTCGTTTGGCTTTCTTT.

DNA for the CDR3: TGCAGTGCTAGAGATACCCCAGGGAGCTCCTACGAGCAGTACTTC. This gives the protein CSARDTPGSSYEQYF. The chain links TRBV20-1 to TRBJ2-7; D is perhaps TRBD1 or TRBD2 (5 bases each). In germline, CDR1 is DFQATT, CDR2 SNEGSKA (reference sequence). The length of the CDR3 is 15 residues. Trimming left V 0 bases short and J 0 bases short, with 12 bases between.

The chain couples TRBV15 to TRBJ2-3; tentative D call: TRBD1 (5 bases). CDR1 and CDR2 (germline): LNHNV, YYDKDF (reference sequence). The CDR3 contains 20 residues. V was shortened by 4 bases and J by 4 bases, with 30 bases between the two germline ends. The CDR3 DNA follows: TGTGCCACCAGCACCCCTCGGGTAGGGGTGAGATCCCAACGACCAGATACGCAGTATTTT. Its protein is CATSTPRVGVRSQRPDTQYF.

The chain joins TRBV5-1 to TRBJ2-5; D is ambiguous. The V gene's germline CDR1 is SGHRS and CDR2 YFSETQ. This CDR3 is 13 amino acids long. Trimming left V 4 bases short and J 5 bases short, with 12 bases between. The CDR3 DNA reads TGCGCCAGCAGCCCGGACCCCAGCGAGACCCAGTACTTC. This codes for CASSPDPSETQYF.

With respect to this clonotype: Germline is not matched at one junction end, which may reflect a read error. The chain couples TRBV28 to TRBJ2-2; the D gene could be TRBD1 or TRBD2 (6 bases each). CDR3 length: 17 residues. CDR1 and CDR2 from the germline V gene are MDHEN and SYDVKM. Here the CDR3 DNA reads TGCGCCAGCAGTTTATGGCGGGACAAAGGGAACACCGGGGAGCTGTTTTTT. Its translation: CASSLWRDKGNTGELFF. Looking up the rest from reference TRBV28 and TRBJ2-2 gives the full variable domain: DVKVTQSSRYLVKRTGEKVFLECVQDMDHENMFWYRQDPGLGLRLIYFSYDVKMKEKGDIPEGYSVSREKKERFSLILESASTNQTSMYLCASSLWRDKGNTGELFFGEGSRLTVL.

CDR3 bases: TGCGCCAGCAGCCAAGACTTCGCTAGCTCCAATGAGCAGTTCTTC. Its protein is CASSQDFASSNEQFF. V and J are TRBV4-3 and TRBJ2-1; tentative D call: TRBD2 (5 bases). The germline V and J ends were trimmed by 0 bases and 6 bases, with 12 bases remaining between them. Germline lookup yields CDR1 LGHNA and CDR2 YSLEER. The CDR3 totals 15 residues.

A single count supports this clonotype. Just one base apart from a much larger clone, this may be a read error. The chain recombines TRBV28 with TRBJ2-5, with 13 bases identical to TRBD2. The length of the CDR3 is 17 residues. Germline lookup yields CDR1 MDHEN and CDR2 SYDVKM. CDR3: CTSSKLAGGFGQETQYF. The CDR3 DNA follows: TGTACCAGCAGTAAACTAGCGGGAGGGTTTGGCCAAGAGACCCAGTACTTC.

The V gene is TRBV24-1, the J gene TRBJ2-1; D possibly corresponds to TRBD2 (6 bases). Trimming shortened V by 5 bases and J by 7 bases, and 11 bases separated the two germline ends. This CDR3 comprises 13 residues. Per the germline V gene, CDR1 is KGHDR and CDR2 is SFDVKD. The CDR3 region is CATSADLANEQFF. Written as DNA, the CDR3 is TGTGCCACCAGTGCCGATCTAGCGAATGAGCAGTTCTTC.

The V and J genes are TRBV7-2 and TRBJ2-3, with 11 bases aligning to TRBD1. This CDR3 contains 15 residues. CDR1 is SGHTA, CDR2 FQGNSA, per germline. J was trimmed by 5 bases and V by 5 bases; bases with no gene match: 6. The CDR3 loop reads CASSEDRGHGDTQYF. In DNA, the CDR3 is TGTGCCAGCAGCGAGGACAGGGGGCATGGAGATACGCAGTATTTT.

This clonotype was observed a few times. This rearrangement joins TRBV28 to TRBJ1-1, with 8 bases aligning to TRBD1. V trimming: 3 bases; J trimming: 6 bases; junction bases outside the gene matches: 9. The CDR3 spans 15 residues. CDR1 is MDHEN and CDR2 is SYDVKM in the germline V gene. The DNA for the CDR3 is TGTGCCAGCAGTTTGCATACAGGGGGTAGGGCTGAAGCTTTCTTT. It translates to CASSLHTGGRAEAFF.

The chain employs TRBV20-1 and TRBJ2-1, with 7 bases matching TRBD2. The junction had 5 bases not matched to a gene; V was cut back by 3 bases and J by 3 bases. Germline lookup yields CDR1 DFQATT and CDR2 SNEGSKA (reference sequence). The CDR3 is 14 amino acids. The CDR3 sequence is CSASAGANYNEQFF. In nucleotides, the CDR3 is TGCAGTGCTAGTGCGGGAGCGAACTACAATGAGCAGTTCTTC.

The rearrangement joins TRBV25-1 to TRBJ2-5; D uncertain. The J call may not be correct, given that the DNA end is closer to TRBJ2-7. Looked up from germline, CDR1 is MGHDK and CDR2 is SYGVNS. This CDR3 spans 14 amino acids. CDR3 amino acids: CASSEFEVLNEQYF. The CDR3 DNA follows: TGTGCCAGCAGTGAATTTGAGGTTTTGAACGAGCAGTACTTC.

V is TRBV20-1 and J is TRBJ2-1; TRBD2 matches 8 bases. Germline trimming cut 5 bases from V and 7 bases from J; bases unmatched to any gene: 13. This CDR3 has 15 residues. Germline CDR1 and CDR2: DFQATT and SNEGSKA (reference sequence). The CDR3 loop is CSARVPGLERNEQFF. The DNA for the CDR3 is TGCAGTGCTCGTGTACCGGGACTAGAAAGAAATGAGCAGTTCTTC.

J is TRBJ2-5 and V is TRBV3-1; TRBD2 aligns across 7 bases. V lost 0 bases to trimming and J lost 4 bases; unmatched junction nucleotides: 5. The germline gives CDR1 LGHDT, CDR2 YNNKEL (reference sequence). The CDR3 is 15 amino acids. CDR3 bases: TGTGCCAGCAGCCAAGATTCTAGCGGCACAGAGACCCAGTACTTC. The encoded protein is CASSQDSSGTETQYF.

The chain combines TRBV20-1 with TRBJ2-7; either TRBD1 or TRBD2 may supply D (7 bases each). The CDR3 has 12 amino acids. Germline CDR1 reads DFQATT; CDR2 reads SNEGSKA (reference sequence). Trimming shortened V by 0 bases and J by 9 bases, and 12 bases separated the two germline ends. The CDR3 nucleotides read TGCAGTGCTAGAGACCAGGGGGAGGGGCAGTACTTC. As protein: CSARDQGEGQYF.

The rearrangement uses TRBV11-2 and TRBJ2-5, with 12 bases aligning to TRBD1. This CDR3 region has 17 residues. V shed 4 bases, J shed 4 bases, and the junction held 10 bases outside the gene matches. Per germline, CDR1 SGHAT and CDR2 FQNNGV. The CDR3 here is CASSWGPGQGAGETQYF. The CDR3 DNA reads TGTGCCAGCAGCTGGGGGCCGGGACAGGGGGCTGGAGAGACCCAGTACTTC.

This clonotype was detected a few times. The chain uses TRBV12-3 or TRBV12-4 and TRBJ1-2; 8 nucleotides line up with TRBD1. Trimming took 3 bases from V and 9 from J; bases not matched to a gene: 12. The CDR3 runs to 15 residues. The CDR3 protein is CASSFDGGQAPSYTF. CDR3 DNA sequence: TGTGCCAGCAGTTTTGATGGGGGACAGGCACCCAGCTACACCTTC.